Listed here are 22 T cell receptor beta chains from one sample, sequenced in a study of blood T cells in healthy people across ages. With a J-beta primer mix and a sample-barcoded 5' primer, a second PCR ran about 7 to 12 cycles. One entry per CDR3 protein, called by TCRdb with MiXCR from the 5' RACE reads. Counted here are 780,000 or so distinct CDR3 sequences, about 55% occurring once; the ten biggest clones make up approximately 40%. Sequenced material: blood. Every receptor here comes from a man aged 80 or over in good health.

Points on this clonotype: The junction does not match germline at one end; this may be a read error. This chain connects TRBV28 to TRBJ2-2; 8 bases map to TRBD1. Germline CDR1 MDHEN, CDR2 SYDVKM. CDR3 size: 14 residues. The CDR3 loop reads CASGTTGGPGELFF. The CDR3 DNA sequence: TGTGCCAGCGGTACTACAGGGGGGCCTGGGGAGTTGTTTTTT. The full variable domain, in which reference TRBV28 and TRBJ2-2 provide the parts outside the CDR3, is DVKVTQSSRYLVKRTGEKVFLECVQDMDHENMFWYRQDPGLGLRLIYFSYDVKMKEKGDIPEGYSVSREKKERFSLILESASTNQTSMYLCASGTTGGPGELFFGEGSRLTVL.

The chain recombines TRBV2 with TRBJ2-3; D remains ambiguous. The germline V gene encodes CDR1 SNHLY and CDR2 FYNNEI. This CDR3 region has 12 residues. V was cut by 7 bases and J by 4 bases, with 9 bases left in between. CDR3 nucleotides: TGTGCCAGCAAACCATTTGCAGATACGCAGTATTTT. Translation: CASKPFADTQYF.

The rearrangement uses TRBV2 and TRBJ2-1, with TRBD2 matching over 10 bases. Trimming at V came to 11 bases and at J to 2 bases, leaving 9 bases not matched to a gene. Germline V CDR1 and CDR2: SNHLY, FYNNEI. CDR3 length: 15 amino acids. Written as DNA, the CDR3 is TGTGCCGCCCAACGGACTAGCGGAACCTACAATGAGCAGTTCTTC. Translating gives CAAQRTSGTYNEQFF.

The genes are TRBV18 and TRBJ2-3; D unclear. V was shortened by 6 bases and J by 2 bases, with 12 bases between the two germline ends. Germline V gene lookup returns CDR1 KGHSH and CDR2 LQKENI. The CDR3 length is 14 residues. The CDR3 is CASSEAGITDTQYF. The CDR3 DNA follows: TGTGCCAGCTCGGAAGCCGGTATCACAGATACGCAGTATTTT.

The chain recombines TRBV20-1 with TRBJ2-5; weak D call: TRBD2 (5 bases). The assigned J gene may be wrong: the sequence end matches TRBJ2-7 better. The length of the CDR3 is 12 residues. Per the germline V gene, CDR1 is DFQATT and CDR2 is SNEGSKA (reference sequence). The CDR3 bases are TGCAGTGCTCCACTAGTGGGATACGAGCAGTACTTC. Protein product: CSAPLVGYEQYF.

This sequence joins TRBV3-1 and TRBJ1-1; no firm D call. The CDR3 covers 14 residues. From germline, CDR1 is LGHDT and CDR2 YNNKEL (reference sequence). The V and J ends lost 0 bases and 6 bases respectively, with 11 bases between them. CDR3 in amino acids: CASSQEAALAEAFF. CDR3 bases: TGTGCCAGCAGCCAAGAAGCGGCGCTGGCTGAAGCTTTCTTT.

The chain links TRBV7-2 to TRBJ1-5; D is possibly TRBD1 (5 bases). Germline assignment: CDR1 SGHTA and CDR2 FQGNSA. Deletions cut 6 bases from V and 10 bases from J, with 16 bases between. The CDR3 covers 13 residues. The CDR3 coding sequence is TGTGCCAGCAGAACCGACAGAGGCGGACCCCAGCATTTT. Translating it yields CASRTDRGGPQHF.

The chain uses TRBV29-1 and TRBJ2-3, with 7 nucleotides matching TRBD1. V lost 7 bases and J lost 5; bases outside the gene matches: 12. The V gene's germline CDR1 is SQVTM and CDR2 ANQGSEA. CDR3 length: 14 amino acids. CDR3: CSANSRQGRDTQYF. In DNA, the CDR3 is TGCAGCGCCAACTCACGACAGGGCAGAGATACGCAGTATTTT.

The chain uses TRBV28 and TRBJ1-2; D is undetermined. Germline V gene lookup returns CDR1 MDHEN and CDR2 SYDVKM. This CDR3 has 13 residues. V was pared by 4 bases and J by 8 bases, with 14 bases between. The CDR3 region has the DNA TGTGCCAGCAGTTGGGGAACTCTTTGGGGCTACACCTTC. Protein sequence: CASSWGTLWGYTF.

The chain uses TRBV5-1 and TRBJ2-5, with D possibly being TRBD2 (5 bases). Germline-derived CDR1 and CDR2 are SGHRS and YFSETQ. V was pared by 4 bases and J by 4 bases, with 11 bases between. This CDR3 spans 13 amino acids. CDR3: CASSEGRRETQYF. The CDR3 nucleotides are TGCGCCAGCAGCGAGGGCAGGAGAGAGACCCAGTACTTC.

This chain uses TRBV25-1 with TRBJ1-2; 11 bases match TRBD1. CDR1 MGHDK and CDR2 SYGVNS come from the germline V gene. The length of the CDR3 is 15 residues. With V trimmed by 8 bases and J by 2 bases, 7 bases remained unmatched. CDR3 sequence reads: CASGGTGGNNYGYTF. CDR3 nucleotides: TGTGCCAGCGGCGGGACAGGGGGTAACAACTATGGCTACACCTTC.

The CDR3 spells CSAGHAGGRAADTQYF. The CDR3 region has the DNA TGCAGTGCTGGACACGCCGGCGGGAGGGCCGCAGATACGCAGTATTTT. The chain joins TRBV20-1 to TRBJ2-3; 9 nucleotides match TRBD2. CDR1 and CDR2 from the germline V gene are DFQATT and SNEGSKA (reference sequence). Trimming took 5 bases from V and 4 from J; bases not matched to a gene: 13. The CDR3 has 16 amino acids.

V usage is TRBV20-1 and J usage is TRBJ2-2; D is undetermined. Germline V gene lookup returns CDR1 DFQATT and CDR2 SNEGSKA (reference sequence). V dropped 6 bases and J dropped 2 bases, with 10 bases sitting between them. The CDR3 consists of 13 residues. CDR3 nucleotide sequence: TGCAGTGCCCAAGGGCCAAACACCGGGGAGCTGTTTTTT. Encoded protein: CSAQGPNTGELFF.

This clonotype was seen only a few times. The genes are TRBV2 and TRBJ2-2; no definite D call. The CDR3 contains 14 residues. Germline values: CDR1 SNHLY, CDR2 FYNNEI. Trimming left V 9 bases short and J 0 bases short, with 11 bases between. DNA of the CDR3: TGTGCCAGTGTCGGAAACACGAACACCGGGGAGCTGTTTTTT. Protein sequence: CASVGNTNTGELFF.

The chain is built from TRBV18 and TRBJ1-2; 8 nucleotides agree with TRBD1. The germline V gene has CDR1 KGHSH and CDR2 LQKENI. This CDR3 is built from 14 residues. The trim removed 5 bases at V and 2 bases at J, leaving 4 bases unmatched. DNA of the CDR3: TGTGCCAGCTCAAAGGACAGGGCGAACTATGGCTACACCTTC. As protein: CASSKDRANYGYTF.

This rearrangement joins TRBV29-1 to TRBJ2-1, with TRBD2 matching over 13 bases. J lost 3 bases, V lost 4 bases, and 0 bases had no gene match. The CDR3 runs 14 residues. The germline CDR1 and CDR2 sequences are SQVTM and ANQGSEA. The CDR3 region has the DNA TGCAGCGTTGGGACTAGCGGGAGCTACAATGAGCAGTTCTTC. It yields the protein CSVGTSGSYNEQFF.

J is TRBJ2-1 and V is TRBV5-1, with 9 bases fitting TRBD2. The assigned J gene may be wrong: the sequence end matches TRBJ2-7 better. In germline, CDR1 is SGHRS, CDR2 YFSETQ. The CDR3 loop spans 15 amino acids. The CDR3 here is CASSPGLAPSYEQYF. The CDR3 DNA reads TGCGCCAGCAGCCCCGGACTAGCGCCTTCCTACGAGCAGTACTTC.

The chain is built from TRBV25-1 and TRBJ2-5; 7 positions match TRBD2. The end of the DNA fits TRBJ2-7 better, so the J call may be wrong. Looked up from germline, CDR1 is MGHDK and CDR2 is SYGVNS. The CDR3 has 14 residues. The CDR3 protein is CASSEDAGAYEQYF. CDR3 nucleotides: TGTGCCAGCAGTGAGGACGCGGGGGCCTACGAGCAGTACTTC.

On this clonotype: Relative to the germline gene, one junction end is altered; a read error may explain this. V gene TRBV28 combines with J gene TRBJ2-5, with D uncertain. This CDR3 has 12 residues. Germline CDR1 reads MDHEN; CDR2 reads SYDVKM. The CDR3, as DNA: TGTGTCAGCAGCTCCTATGGGGAGACCCAGTACTTC. It specifies CVSSSYGETQYF.

V gene TRBV12-3 or TRBV12-4 combines with J gene TRBJ1-2, with 11 bases lining up with TRBD1. V shed 7 bases and J 1 base; nucleotides not matched to a gene: 8. The CDR3 runs 16 residues. The DNA for the CDR3 is TGTGCCAGCATATCCGGGACAGGGGGGTTTAACTATGGCTACACCTTC. As protein: CASISGTGGFNYGYTF.

The chain couples TRBV20-1 to TRBJ1-6; 7 positions agree with TRBD1. The CDR3 is 15 residues long. The junction had 9 bases not matched to a gene; V was cut back by 2 bases and J by 8 bases. The germline V gene encodes CDR1 DFQATT and CDR2 SNEGSKA (reference sequence). CDR3 in amino acids: CSARKGAQRHSPLHF. For the CDR3, the DNA is TGCAGTGCTAGAAAGGGGGCCCAGAGACATTCACCCCTCCACTTT.

The chain joins TRBV15 to TRBJ2-5; a weak D match, TRBD2 (6 bases). The V end lost 3 bases, the J end lost 2 bases, and 7 bases lay between the germline ends. From germline, CDR1 is LNHNV and CDR2 YYDKDF (reference sequence). The CDR3 length is 13 residues. The CDR3 here is CATSRTSQETQYF. CDR3 sequence (DNA): TGTGCCACCAGCAGGACTAGTCAAGAGACCCAGTACTTC.